One sample yielded the 3 T cell receptor beta chains listed below, sequenced in a study of sequential checkpoint blockade in melanoma. The repertoire was sequenced with immunoSEQ multiplex PCR; TCRdb's copy has only in-frame clones and lacks some. The table records approximately 15,000 clones, more than 75% of them present only once. The treatment was: randomized to nivolumab then ipilimumab (arm A) or the reverse (arm B). This sample comprised CD8+ T cells sorted from blood (inferred from file names), obtained from a patient given nivolumab and ipilimumab in sequence. Source of these receptors: a human donor with melanoma.

This sequence joins TRBV6-5 and TRBJ1-2; 7 bases map to TRBD1. V lost 7 bases and J lost 5; bases outside the gene matches: 10. Germline CDR1 MNHEY, CDR2 SVGAGI. There are 14 residues in the CDR3. CDR3 loop: CASKGQDWGYGYTF. CDR3 sequence (DNA): TGTGCCAGCAAAGGACAGGATTGGGGGTATGGCTACACCTTC.

The chain recombines TRBV4-2 with TRBJ2-7; D might be TRBD2 (6 bases). This CDR3 has 13 amino acids. The V and J ends lost 6 bases and 0 bases respectively, with 9 bases between them. Germline V gene data show CDR1 as LGHNA and CDR2 as YNFKEQ. CDR3 nucleotide sequence: TGTGCCAGCAGTCCGGGGGTCTCCTACGAGCAGTACTTC. Translation gives CASSPGVSYEQYF.

The chain links TRBV28 to TRBJ1-5; perhaps TRBD1 as D (6 bases). The CDR3 is 17 amino acids. Germline lookup yields CDR1 MDHEN and CDR2 SYDVKM. V dropped 5 bases and J dropped 4 bases, with 21 bases sitting between them. CDR3 sequence reads: CASSNGAGQQTNQPQHF. The CDR3 DNA follows: TGTGCCAGCAGTAATGGGGCCGGACAGCAGACTAATCAGCCCCAGCATTTT.